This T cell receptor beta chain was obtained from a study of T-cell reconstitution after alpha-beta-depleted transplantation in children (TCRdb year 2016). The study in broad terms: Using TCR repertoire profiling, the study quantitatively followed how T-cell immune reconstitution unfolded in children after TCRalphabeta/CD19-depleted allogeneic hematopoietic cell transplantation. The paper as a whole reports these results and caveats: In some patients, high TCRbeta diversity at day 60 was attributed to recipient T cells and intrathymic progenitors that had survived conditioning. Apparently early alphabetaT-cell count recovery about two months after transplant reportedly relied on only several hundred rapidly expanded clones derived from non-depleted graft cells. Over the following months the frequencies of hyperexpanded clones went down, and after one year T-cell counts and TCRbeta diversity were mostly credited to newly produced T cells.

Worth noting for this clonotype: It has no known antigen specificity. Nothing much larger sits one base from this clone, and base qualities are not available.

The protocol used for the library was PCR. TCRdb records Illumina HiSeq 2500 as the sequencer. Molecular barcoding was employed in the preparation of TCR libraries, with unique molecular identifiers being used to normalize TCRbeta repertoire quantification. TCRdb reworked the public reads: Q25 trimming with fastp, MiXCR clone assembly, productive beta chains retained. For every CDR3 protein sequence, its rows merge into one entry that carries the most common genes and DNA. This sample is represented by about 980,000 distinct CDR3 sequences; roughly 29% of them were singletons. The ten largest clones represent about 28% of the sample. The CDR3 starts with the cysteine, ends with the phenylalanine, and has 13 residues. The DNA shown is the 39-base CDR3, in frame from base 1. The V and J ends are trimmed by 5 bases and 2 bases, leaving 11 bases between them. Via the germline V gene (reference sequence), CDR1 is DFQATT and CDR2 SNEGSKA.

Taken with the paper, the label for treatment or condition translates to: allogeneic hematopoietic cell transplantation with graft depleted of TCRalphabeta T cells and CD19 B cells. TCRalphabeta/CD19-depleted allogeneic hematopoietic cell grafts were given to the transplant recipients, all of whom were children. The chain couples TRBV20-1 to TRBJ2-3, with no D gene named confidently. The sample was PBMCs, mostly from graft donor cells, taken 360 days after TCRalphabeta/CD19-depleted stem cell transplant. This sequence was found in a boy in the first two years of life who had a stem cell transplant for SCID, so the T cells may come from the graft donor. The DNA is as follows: TGCAGTGCTGGGCCCGCTCCCACAGATACGCAGTATTTT. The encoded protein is CSAGPAPTDTQYF.